Reported below is one T cell receptor (beta chain). What it binds is not known. With 4 bases removed from V and 1 base from J, the gap between germline ends came to 12 bases. Germline V gene data show CDR1 as SGHNT and CDR2 as YYREEE (reference sequence). This CDR3 has 15 amino acids. TCRdb's table, derived via immunoSEQ multiplex PCR, lists solely in-frame clones and lacks some. The table has around 60,000 clones, 84% seen once. The sample is drawn from a study of a mutant IDH1 vaccine in newly diagnosed glioma. Study details: Patients' prior therapy spanned radiotherapy, temozolomide, or both; most underwent both.

General observations from the study: Pseudoprogression showed no apparent link to changes in top peripheral T cell clonotypes.

The time point: week 11, during vaccination. Doses comprised 300 ug of mutant IDH1 20-mer peptide each, plus topical imiquimod. Those who donated had recent WHO grade 3 or 4 IDH1-mutant, ATRX-lost astrocytomas. This specimen consisted of PBMCs, obtained from a glioma patient whose treatment included an IDH1 peptide vaccine. The sequence derives from a woman between 50 and 59 years old with glioma. This chain connects TRBV5-4 to TRBJ1-5; D is possibly TRBD1 (5 bases). This chain's CDR3 is CASSRDGASNQPQHF. For the CDR3, the DNA is TGTGCCAGCAGCCGTGACGGGGCCAGCAATCAGCCCCAGCATTTT. Looking up the rest from reference TRBV5-4 and TRBJ1-5 gives the full variable domain: ETGVTQSPTHLIKTRGQQVTLRCSSQSGHNTVSWYQQALGQGPQFIFQYYREEENGRGNFPPRFSGLQFPNYSSELNVNALELDDSALYLCASSRDGASNQPQHFGDGTRLSIL.